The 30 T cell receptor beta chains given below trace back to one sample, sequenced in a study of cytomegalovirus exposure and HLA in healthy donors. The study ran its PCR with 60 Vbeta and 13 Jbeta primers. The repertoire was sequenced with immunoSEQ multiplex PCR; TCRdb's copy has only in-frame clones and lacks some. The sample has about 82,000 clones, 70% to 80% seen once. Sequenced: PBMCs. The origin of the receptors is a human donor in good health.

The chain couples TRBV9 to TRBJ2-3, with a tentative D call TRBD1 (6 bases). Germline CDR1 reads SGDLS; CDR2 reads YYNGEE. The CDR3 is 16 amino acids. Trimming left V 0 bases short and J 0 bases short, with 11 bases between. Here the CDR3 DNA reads TGTGCCAGCAGCGTAGGGGGGCGAACTAGCACAGATACGCAGTATTTT. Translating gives CASSVGGRTSTDTQYF.

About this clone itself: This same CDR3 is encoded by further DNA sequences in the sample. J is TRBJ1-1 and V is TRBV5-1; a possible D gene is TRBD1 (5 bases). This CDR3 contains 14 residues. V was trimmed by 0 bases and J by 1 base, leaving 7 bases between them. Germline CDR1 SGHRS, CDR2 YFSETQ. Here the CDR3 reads CASSLDRPNTEAFF. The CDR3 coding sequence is TGCGCCAGCAGCTTGGACAGGCCGAACACTGAAGCTTTCTTT.

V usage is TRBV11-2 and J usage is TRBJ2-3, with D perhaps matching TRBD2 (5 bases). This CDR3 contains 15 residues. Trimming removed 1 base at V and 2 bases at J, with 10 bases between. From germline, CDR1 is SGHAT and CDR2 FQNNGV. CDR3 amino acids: CASSLAGRTTDTQYF. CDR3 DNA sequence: TGTGCCAGCAGCTTAGCGGGGAGAACCACAGATACGCAGTATTTT. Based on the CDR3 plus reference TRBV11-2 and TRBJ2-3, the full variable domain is EAGVAQSPRYKIIEKRQSVAFWCNPISGHATLYWYQQILGQGPKLLIQFQNNGVVDDSQLPKDRFSAERLKGVDSTLKIQPAKLEDSAVYLCASSLAGRTTDTQYFGPGTRLTVL.

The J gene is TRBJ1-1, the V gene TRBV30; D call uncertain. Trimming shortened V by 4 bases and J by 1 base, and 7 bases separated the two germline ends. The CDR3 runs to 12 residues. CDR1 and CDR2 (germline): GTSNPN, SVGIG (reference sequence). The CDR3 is CAWTPKNTEAFF. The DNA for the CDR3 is TGTGCCTGGACCCCTAAGAACACTGAAGCTTTCTTT.

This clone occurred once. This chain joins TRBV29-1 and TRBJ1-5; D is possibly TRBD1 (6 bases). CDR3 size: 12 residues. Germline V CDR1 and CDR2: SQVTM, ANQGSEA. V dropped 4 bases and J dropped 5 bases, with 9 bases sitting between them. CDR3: CSVGTADQPQHF. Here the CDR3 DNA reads TGCAGCGTTGGGACAGCGGATCAGCCCCAGCATTTT.

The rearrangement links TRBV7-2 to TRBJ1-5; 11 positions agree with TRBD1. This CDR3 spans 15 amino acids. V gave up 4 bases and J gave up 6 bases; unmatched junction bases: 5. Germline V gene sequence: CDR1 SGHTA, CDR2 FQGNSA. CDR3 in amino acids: CASSSGTGGGQPQHF. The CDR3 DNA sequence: TGTGCCAGCAGCTCGGGGACAGGGGGTGGTCAGCCCCAGCATTTT. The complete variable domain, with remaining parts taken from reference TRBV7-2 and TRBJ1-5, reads GAGVSQSPSNKVTEKGKDVELRCDPISGHTALYWYRQSLGQGLEFLIYFQGNSAPDKSGLPSDRFSAERTGGSVSTLTIQRTQQEDSAVYLCASSSGTGGGQPQHFGDGTRLSIL.

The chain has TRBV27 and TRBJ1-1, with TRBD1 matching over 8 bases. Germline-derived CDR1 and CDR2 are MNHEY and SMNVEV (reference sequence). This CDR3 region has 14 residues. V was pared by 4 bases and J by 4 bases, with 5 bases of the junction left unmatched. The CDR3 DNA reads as TGTGCCAGCAGTTCACAGGGGGTGAGCACTGAAGCTTTCTTT. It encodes CASSSQGVSTEAFF.

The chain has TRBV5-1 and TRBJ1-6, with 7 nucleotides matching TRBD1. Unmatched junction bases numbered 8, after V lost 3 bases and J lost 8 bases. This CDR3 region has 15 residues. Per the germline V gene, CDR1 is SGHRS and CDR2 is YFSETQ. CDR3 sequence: CASSSVGDSYSPLHF. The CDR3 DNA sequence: TGCGCCAGCAGCTCAGTTGGGGACAGCTATTCACCCCTCCACTTT.

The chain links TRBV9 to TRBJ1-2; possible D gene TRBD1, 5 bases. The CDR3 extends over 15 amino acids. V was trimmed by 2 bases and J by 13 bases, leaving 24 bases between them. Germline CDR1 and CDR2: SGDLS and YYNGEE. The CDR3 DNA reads TGTGCCAGCAGCGTCCTTTCCCCGTGGGGGGAGTTGCTCACCTTC. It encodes CASSVLSPWGELLTF.

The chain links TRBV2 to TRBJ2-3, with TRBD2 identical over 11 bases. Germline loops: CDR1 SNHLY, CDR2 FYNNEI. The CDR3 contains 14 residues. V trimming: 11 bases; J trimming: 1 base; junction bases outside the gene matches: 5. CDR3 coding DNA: TGTGCCTGCCTAGCGGGGGGACGCACAGATACGCAGTATTTT. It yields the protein CACLAGGRTDTQYF.

The CDR3 loop is CASSFDLASPLHF. Written as DNA, the CDR3 is TGTGCCAGCAGCTTTGATCTAGCTTCACCCCTCCACTTT. The chain links TRBV5-5 to TRBJ1-6; D gene unclear. Trimming removed 2 bases from V and 9 bases from J, with 9 bases in between. CDR1 SGHKS and CDR2 YYEKEE come from the germline V gene (reference sequence). The length of the CDR3 is 13 residues.

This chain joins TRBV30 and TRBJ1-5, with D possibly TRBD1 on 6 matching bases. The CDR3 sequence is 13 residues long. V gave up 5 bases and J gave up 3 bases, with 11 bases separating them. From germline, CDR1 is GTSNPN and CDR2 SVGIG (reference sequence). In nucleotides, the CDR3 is TGTGCCTGGGACGGGGGGGCCAATCAGCCCCAGCATTTT. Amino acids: CAWDGGANQPQHF.

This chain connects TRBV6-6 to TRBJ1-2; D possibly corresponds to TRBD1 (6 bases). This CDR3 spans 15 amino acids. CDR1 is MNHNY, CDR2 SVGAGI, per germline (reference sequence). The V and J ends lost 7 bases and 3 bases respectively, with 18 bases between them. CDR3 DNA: TGTGCCAGCAATTCACAGGCAGGGGCCTACTATGGCTACACCTTC. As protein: CASNSQAGAYYGYTF.

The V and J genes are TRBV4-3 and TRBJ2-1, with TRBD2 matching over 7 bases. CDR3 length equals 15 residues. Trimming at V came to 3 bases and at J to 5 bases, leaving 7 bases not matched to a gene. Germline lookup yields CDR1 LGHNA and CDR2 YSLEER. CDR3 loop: CASSQRGTTDNEQFF. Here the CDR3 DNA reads TGCGCCAGCAGCCAGCGCGGGACTACTGACAATGAGCAGTTCTTC.

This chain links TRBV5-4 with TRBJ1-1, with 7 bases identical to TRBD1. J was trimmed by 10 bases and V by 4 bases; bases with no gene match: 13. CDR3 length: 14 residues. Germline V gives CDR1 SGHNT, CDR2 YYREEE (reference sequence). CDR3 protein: CASSAPGQISAAFF. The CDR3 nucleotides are TGTGCCAGCAGCGCACCGGGACAGATCAGCGCAGCTTTCTTT.

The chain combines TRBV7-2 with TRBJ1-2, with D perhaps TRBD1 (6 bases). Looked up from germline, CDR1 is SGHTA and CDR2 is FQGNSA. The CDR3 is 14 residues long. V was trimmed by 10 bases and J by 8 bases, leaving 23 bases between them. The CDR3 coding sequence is TGTGCCACCAGACGGGGGGGCAGGGCGGGAGGCTACACCTTC. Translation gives CATRRGGRAGGYTF.

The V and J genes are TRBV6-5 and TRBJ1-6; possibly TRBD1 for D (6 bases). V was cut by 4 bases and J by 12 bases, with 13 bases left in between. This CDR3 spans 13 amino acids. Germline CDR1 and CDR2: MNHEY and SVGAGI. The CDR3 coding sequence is TGTGCCAGCAGTTTGGACAGCGTTCGACCCCTCCACTTT. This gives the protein CASSLDSVRPLHF.

The CDR3 protein is CASSFGGGNEQFF. The CDR3 DNA follows: TGCGCCAGCAGCTTTGGGGGGGGCAATGAGCAGTTCTTC. The chain carries TRBV5-1 and TRBJ2-1; 7 nucleotides line up with TRBD2. The V and J ends lost 2 bases and 6 bases, in that order; junction bases with no gene match: 2. The CDR3 covers 13 residues. Germline loops: CDR1 SGHRS, CDR2 YFSETQ.

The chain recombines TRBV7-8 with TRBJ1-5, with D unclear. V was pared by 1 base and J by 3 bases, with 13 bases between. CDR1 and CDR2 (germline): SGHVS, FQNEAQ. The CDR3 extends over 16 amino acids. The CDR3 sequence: CASSLEFLQINQPQHF. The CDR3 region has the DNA TGTGCCAGCAGCTTAGAATTTTTGCAGATCAATCAGCCCCAGCATTTT.

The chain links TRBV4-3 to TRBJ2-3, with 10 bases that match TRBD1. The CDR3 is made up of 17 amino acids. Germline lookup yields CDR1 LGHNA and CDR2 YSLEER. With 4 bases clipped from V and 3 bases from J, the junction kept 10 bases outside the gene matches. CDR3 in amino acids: CASSPGRTGGDTDTQYF. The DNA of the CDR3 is TGCGCCAGCAGCCCGGGAAGGACAGGGGGTGATACAGATACGCAGTATTTT.

CDR3 in amino acids: CASSLTVGVSQHF. As DNA, the CDR3 is TGTGCCAGCAGTTTAACGGTCGGGGTTTCCCAGCATTTT. The V call is TRBV27, the J call TRBJ1-5; D gene uncertain. The CDR3 extends over 13 amino acids. CDR1 is MNHEY and CDR2 is SMNVEV in the germline V gene (reference sequence). Trimming took off 2 bases at V and 11 bases at J, with 13 bases between the two ends.

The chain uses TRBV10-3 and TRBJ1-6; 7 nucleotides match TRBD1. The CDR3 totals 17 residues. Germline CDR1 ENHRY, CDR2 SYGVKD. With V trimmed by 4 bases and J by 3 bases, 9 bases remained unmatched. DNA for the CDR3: TGTGCCATCAGTGGGTCCCGGGACAGACTCTATAATTCACCCCTCCACTTT. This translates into CAISGSRDRLYNSPLHF.

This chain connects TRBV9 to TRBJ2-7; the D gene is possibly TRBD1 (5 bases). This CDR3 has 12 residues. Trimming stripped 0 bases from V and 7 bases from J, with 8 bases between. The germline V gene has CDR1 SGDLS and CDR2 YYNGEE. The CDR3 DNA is TGTGCCAGCAGCGTAGTCCCAGGGGAGCAGTACTTC. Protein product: CASSVVPGEQYF. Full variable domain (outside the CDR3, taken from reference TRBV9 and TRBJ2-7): DSGVTQTPKHLITATGQRVTLRCSPRSGDLSVYWYQQSLDQGLQFLIQYYNGEERAKGNILERFSAQQFPDLHSELNLSSLELGDSALYFCASSVVPGEQYFGPGTRLTVT.

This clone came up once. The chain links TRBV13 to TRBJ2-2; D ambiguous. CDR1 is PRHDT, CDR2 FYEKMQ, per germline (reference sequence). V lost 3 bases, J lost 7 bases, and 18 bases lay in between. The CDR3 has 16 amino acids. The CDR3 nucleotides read TGTGCCAGCAGCTTTTACCCGAATAGTGGCGGCGGGGAGCTGTTTTTT. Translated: CASSFYPNSGGGELFF.

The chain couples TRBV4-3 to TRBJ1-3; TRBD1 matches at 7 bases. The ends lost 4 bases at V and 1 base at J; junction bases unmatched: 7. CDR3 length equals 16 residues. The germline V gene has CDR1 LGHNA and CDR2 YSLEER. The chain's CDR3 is CASSRQQGRSGNTIYF. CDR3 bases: TGCGCCAGCAGCCGACAACAGGGGAGGTCTGGAAACACCATATATTTT.

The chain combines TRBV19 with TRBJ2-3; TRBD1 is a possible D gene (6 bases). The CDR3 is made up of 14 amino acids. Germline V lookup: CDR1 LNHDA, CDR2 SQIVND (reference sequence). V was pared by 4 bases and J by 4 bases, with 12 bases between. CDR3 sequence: CASSKQGPADTQYF. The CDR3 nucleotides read TGTGCCAGTAGTAAACAGGGCCCCGCAGATACGCAGTATTTT.

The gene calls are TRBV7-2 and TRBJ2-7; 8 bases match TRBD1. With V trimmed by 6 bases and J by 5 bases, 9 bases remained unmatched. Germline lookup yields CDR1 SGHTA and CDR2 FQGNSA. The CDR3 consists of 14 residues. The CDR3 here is CASSLDRALDEQYF. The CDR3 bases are TGTGCCAGCAGTCTGGACAGGGCGCTCGACGAGCAGTACTTC. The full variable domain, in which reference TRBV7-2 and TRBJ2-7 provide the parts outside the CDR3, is GAGVSQSPSNKVTEKGKDVELRCDPISGHTALYWYRQSLGQGLEFLIYFQGNSAPDKSGLPSDRFSAERTGGSVSTLTIQRTQQEDSAVYLCASSLDRALDEQYFGPGTRLTVT.

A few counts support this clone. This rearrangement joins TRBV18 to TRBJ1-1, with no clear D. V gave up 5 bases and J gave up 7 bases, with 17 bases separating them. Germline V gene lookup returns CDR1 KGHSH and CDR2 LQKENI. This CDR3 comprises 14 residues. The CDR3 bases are TGTGCCAGCTCAACGACAATACGGCGTGTTGAAGCTTTCTTT. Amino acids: CASSTTIRRVEAFF.

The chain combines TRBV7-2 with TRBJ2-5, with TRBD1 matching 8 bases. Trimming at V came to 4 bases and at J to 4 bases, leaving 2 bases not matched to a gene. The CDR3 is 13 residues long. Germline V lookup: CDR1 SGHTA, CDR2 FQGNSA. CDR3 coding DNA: TGTGCCAGCAGCTACGGACAGGGAGAGACCCAGTACTTC. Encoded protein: CASSYGQGETQYF. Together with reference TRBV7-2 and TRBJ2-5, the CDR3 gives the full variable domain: GAGVSQSPSNKVTEKGKDVELRCDPISGHTALYWYRQSLGQGLEFLIYFQGNSAPDKSGLPSDRFSAERTGGSVSTLTIQRTQQEDSAVYLCASSYGQGETQYFGPGTRLLVL.

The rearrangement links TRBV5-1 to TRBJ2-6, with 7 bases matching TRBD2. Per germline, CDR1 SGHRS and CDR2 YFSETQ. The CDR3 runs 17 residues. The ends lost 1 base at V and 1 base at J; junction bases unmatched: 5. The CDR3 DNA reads TGCGCCAGCAGCTTGTGGGGGGGAGATTCTGGGGCCAACGTCCTGACTTTC. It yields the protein CASSLWGGDSGANVLTF.